Below are 29 T cell receptor beta chains sequenced from a single sample in a study of blood T cell repertoires in COVID-19. This table comes from immunoSEQ multiplex PCR, and its TCRdb copy is limited to in-frame clones, with some not included. This table has tens of thousands of clones, about four fifths appearing once. Sequencing used peripheral blood. The origin of the receptors is a man between 50 and 59 years old with acute or convalescent COVID-19.

V and J are TRBV19 and TRBJ2-3; 13 bases map to TRBD2. The CDR3 consists of 16 residues. Unmatched junction bases numbered 6, after V lost 7 bases and J lost 2 bases. Germline values: CDR1 LNHDA, CDR2 SQIVND (reference sequence). The chain's CDR3 is CASKALAGGFTDTQYF. The CDR3 DNA follows: TGTGCCAGTAAGGCACTAGCGGGAGGGTTCACAGATACGCAGTATTTT.

The chain employs TRBV28 and TRBJ1-3, with D possibly TRBD1 on 5 matching bases. The length of the CDR3 is 15 residues. CDR1 is MDHEN, CDR2 SYDVKM, per germline. The V end was cut by 6 bases, the J end by 0 bases, with 12 bases between. The CDR3 coding sequence is TGTGCCAGCAGCCCTTGGAGGGGCTCTGGAAACACCATATATTTT. Translation: CASSPWRGSGNTIYF. Variable domain in full (rest from reference TRBV28 and TRBJ1-3): DVKVTQSSRYLVKRTGEKVFLECVQDMDHENMFWYRQDPGLGLRLIYFSYDVKMKEKGDIPEGYSVSREKKERFSLILESASTNQTSMYLCASSPWRGSGNTIYFGEGSWLTVV.

This chain uses TRBV29-1 with TRBJ2-1; 10 bases match TRBD2. Germline assignment: CDR1 SQVTM and CDR2 ANQGSEA. The CDR3 spans 14 residues. Unmatched junction bases numbered 7, after V lost 3 bases and J lost 8 bases. For the CDR3, the DNA is TGCAGCGTTGATGTTAGCGGGGGGCTGGATGAGCAGTTCTTC. It specifies CSVDVSGGLDEQFF.

This clone was counted between two and nine times. The V and J genes are TRBV24-1 and TRBJ2-3; 9 nucleotides agree with TRBD2. V was pared by 8 bases and J by 2 bases, with 7 bases of the junction left unmatched. CDR1 KGHDR and CDR2 SFDVKD come from the germline V gene. The CDR3 totals 15 residues. The CDR3 loop reads CATTPSGAVTDTQYF. DNA of the CDR3: TGTGCCACCACGCCTAGCGGGGCGGTCACAGATACGCAGTATTTT.

The CDR3 loop reads CASSSRIRDPGDYGYTF. In nucleotides, the CDR3 is TGTGCCAGCAGCTCGAGGATCCGGGATCCAGGCGACTATGGCTACACCTTC. This chain connects TRBV5-6 to TRBJ1-2; no definite D call. This CDR3 region has 17 residues. Germline loops: CDR1 SGHDT, CDR2 YYEEEE. V gave up 3 bases and J gave up 3 bases, with 21 bases separating them. The full variable domain, rest sourced from reference TRBV5-6 and TRBJ1-2, is DAGVTQSPTHLIKTRGQQVTLRCSPKSGHDTVSWYQQALGQGPQFIFQYYEEEERQRGNFPDRFSGHQFPNYSSELNVNALLLGDSALYLCASSSRIRDPGDYGYTFGSGTRLTVV.

The chain joins TRBV4-3 to TRBJ2-3; the D gene is possibly TRBD2 (5 bases). Germline values: CDR1 LGHNA, CDR2 YSLEER. V was cut by 1 base and J by 4 bases, with 9 bases left in between. This CDR3 spans 14 amino acids. The chain's CDR3 is CASSQVNGADTQYF. CDR3 coding DNA: TGCGCCAGCAGCCAAGTCAACGGGGCAGATACGCAGTATTTT.

The chain's CDR3 is CASSQGEGLSDNEQFF. The CDR3 nucleotides are TGCGCCAGCAGCCAAGGGGAAGGACTATCGGACAATGAGCAGTTCTTC. The rearrangement joins TRBV4-3 to TRBJ2-1; maybe TRBD2 (6 bases). Trimming stripped 1 base from V and 5 bases from J, with 15 bases between. CDR1 LGHNA and CDR2 YSLEER come from the germline V gene. CDR3 length: 16 amino acids.

The rearrangement uses TRBV7-6 and TRBJ2-6, with 9 positions matching TRBD1. From germline, CDR1 is SGHVS and CDR2 FNYEAQ. The CDR3 contains 18 residues. J gave up 4 bases and V 5 bases, and 12 bases lay outside the gene matches. The CDR3 is CASSTRTGDLSGANVLTF. The CDR3, as DNA: TGTGCCAGCAGCACCCGGACAGGGGATTTATCGGGGGCCAACGTCCTGACTTTC.

V usage is TRBV7-2 and J usage is TRBJ1-2; D might be TRBD1 (5 bases). Germline loops: CDR1 SGHTA, CDR2 FQGNSA. V was trimmed by 5 bases and J by 1 base, leaving 14 bases between them. CDR3 length: 15 residues. The CDR3 DNA reads TGTGCCAGCAGCGCCCAGGGCGGAGATAACTATGGCTACACCTTC. This encodes CASSAQGGDNYGYTF.

The chain uses TRBV6-2 or TRBV6-3 and TRBJ2-3; D gene ambiguous. The ends were cut back, 6 bases at V and 7 bases at J, with 8 bases in the middle. The CDR3 runs 11 residues. CDR1 MNHEY and CDR2 SVGEGT come from the germline V gene. CDR3 region: CASSTTYTQYF. Written as DNA, the CDR3 is TGTGCCAGCAGCACGACATATACGCAGTATTTT.

This clone came up a few times. The chain couples TRBV25-1 to TRBJ2-7; 8 positions match TRBD1. After removal of 4 bases from V and 3 bases from J, the junction contained 11 bases not matched to a gene. Germline assignment: CDR1 MGHDK and CDR2 SYGVNS. The CDR3 extends over 16 amino acids. CDR3 coding DNA: TGTGCCAGCAGTGGGCCTGGACAGGGAATTGTCTACGAGCAGTACTTC. It specifies CASSGPGQGIVYEQYF.

The V and J genes are TRBV18 and TRBJ1-1; D unclear. This CDR3 spans 14 amino acids. From germline, CDR1 is KGHSH and CDR2 LQKENI. Trimming cost V 0 bases and J 7 bases, with 12 bases left between them. CDR3 sequence (DNA): TGTGCCAGCTCACCACCGGCAACGGGTGTTGAAGCTTTCTTT. This encodes CASSPPATGVEAFF.

V is TRBV5-1 and J is TRBJ2-7, with D possibly being TRBD2 (5 bases). V shed 0 bases and J shed 0 bases, with 10 bases lying between them. The germline gives CDR1 SGHRS, CDR2 YFSETQ. The CDR3 loop spans 15 amino acids. The CDR3 is CASSLGPSYSYEQYF. The DNA of the CDR3 is TGCGCCAGCAGCTTGGGTCCTAGCTACTCCTACGAGCAGTACTTC.

This chain uses TRBV18 with TRBJ2-5; 9 bases match TRBD1. CDR3 length: 16 amino acids. Germline CDR1 and CDR2: KGHSH and LQKENI. Trimming cost V 1 base and J 2 bases; bases outside gene matches: 5. This CDR3 reads CASSPLGTGIQETQYF. In DNA, the CDR3 is TGTGCCAGCTCACCACTAGGGACAGGGATACAAGAGACCCAGTACTTC.

This clone was counted ten times or more. The chain is built from TRBV12-3 or TRBV12-4 and TRBJ1-3; TRBD1 might be the D (6 bases). V shed 6 bases and J shed 9 bases, with 12 bases lying between them. The CDR3 contains 12 residues. For the CDR3, the DNA is TGTGCCAGCAGACCTGACAGGCCCACCATATATTTT. The encoded protein is CASRPDRPTIYF.

This clone was found a few times. V is TRBV9 and J is TRBJ2-2; D perhaps matches TRBD2 (6 bases). Germline CDR1 and CDR2: SGDLS and YYNGEE. This CDR3 contains 15 residues. The germline V and J ends were trimmed by 0 bases and 4 bases, with 10 bases remaining between them. CDR3 sequence (DNA): TGTGCCAGCAGCGTAGCTGCGGGGCCCACCGGGGAGCTGTTTTTT. Translation: CASSVAAGPTGELFF.

The chain is built from TRBV28 and TRBJ1-5; a possible D gene is TRBD1 (5 bases). Deletions cut 10 bases from V and 0 bases from J, with 10 bases between. The CDR3 sequence is 13 residues long. Germline V gives CDR1 MDHEN, CDR2 SYDVKM. CDR3 amino acids: CAIGRDSNQPQHF. Written as DNA, the CDR3 is TGTGCCATCGGCAGGGATAGCAATCAGCCCCAGCATTTT.

The chain links TRBV18 to TRBJ2-1, with 11 bases aligning to TRBD1. The CDR3 is made up of 15 amino acids. Germline values: CDR1 KGHSH, CDR2 LQKENI. The ends lost 3 bases at V and 9 bases at J; junction bases unmatched: 7. As DNA, the CDR3 is TGTGCCAGCTCACCGGACAGGGGGCGCGGGGGTGAGCAGTTCTTC. Translation: CASSPDRGRGGEQFF.

This chain joins TRBV7-3 and TRBJ2-7; D may be TRBD2 (6 bases). V was shortened by 5 bases and J by 1 base, with 15 bases between the two germline ends. The length of the CDR3 is 15 residues. Germline V lookup: CDR1 SGHTA, CDR2 FQGTGA. CDR3 DNA: TGTGCCAGCAGCCTCTTCCCCGGGACTTCCTACGAGCAGTACTTC. Translation gives CASSLFPGTSYEQYF.

This rearrangement joins TRBV5-8 to TRBJ2-1, with 12 bases fitting TRBD2. The germline gives CDR1 SGHTS, CDR2 YDEGEE. With V trimmed by 2 bases and J by 6 bases, 3 bases remained unmatched. This CDR3 contains 15 residues. CDR3 residues: CASSFGLAGINEQFF. CDR3 coding DNA: TGTGCCAGCAGCTTCGGACTAGCGGGAATCAATGAGCAGTTCTTC.

This clone was detected many times. The rearrangement links TRBV9 to TRBJ2-5, with a weak D call TRBD2 (5 bases). CDR1 is SGDLS, CDR2 YYNGEE, per germline. CDR3 size: 12 residues. V lost 4 bases, J lost 5 bases, and 9 bases lay in between. CDR3 DNA sequence: TGTGCCAGCAGCCCTTCGGGGGAGACCCAGTACTTC. It is translated as CASSPSGETQYF. The entire variable domain, with the rest obtained from reference TRBV9 and TRBJ2-5, is as follows: DSGVTQTPKHLITATGQRVTLRCSPRSGDLSVYWYQQSLDQGLQFLIQYYNGEERAKGNILERFSAQQFPDLHSELNLSSLELGDSALYFCASSPSGETQYFGPGTRLLVL.

The V gene is TRBV7-7, the J gene TRBJ1-2; D unresolved. This CDR3 spans 15 amino acids. Germline V lookup: CDR1 SSHAT, CDR2 FNYEAQ (reference sequence). V was trimmed by 5 bases and J by 8 bases, leaving 21 bases between them. The CDR3 protein is CASSPLGTEGYGYTF. CDR3 bases: TGTGCCAGCAGCCCTTTAGGTACAGAGGGTTACGGCTACACCTTC.

V gene TRBV7-2 combines with J gene TRBJ1-1; D is perhaps TRBD1 (5 bases). The CDR3 consists of 13 residues. CDR1 and CDR2 (germline): SGHTA, FQGNSA. V lost 6 bases and J 0 bases, leaving 8 bases between the germline ends. CDR3 nucleotides: TGTGCCAGCAGAGACAGTATGAACACTGAAGCTTTCTTT. Translated: CASRDSMNTEAFF.

The chain recombines TRBV28 with TRBJ1-1, with TRBD1 matching over 9 bases. The CDR3 sequence is 14 residues long. The germline gives CDR1 MDHEN, CDR2 SYDVKM. The V segment lost 4 bases and the J segment 5 bases; nucleotides outside the gene matches: 5. CDR3 nucleotide sequence: TGTGCCAGCAGTTCCGGGACAGGGAGGACTGAAGCTTTCTTT. It encodes CASSSGTGRTEAFF.

The chain employs TRBV29-1 and TRBJ1-3, with D hard to call. The CDR3 totals 11 residues. Germline loops: CDR1 SQVTM, CDR2 ANQGSEA. The V gene lost 7 bases and the J gene lost 0 bases, with 4 bases spanning the gap. The CDR3 is CSAHSGNTIYF. The CDR3, as DNA: TGCAGCGCTCACTCTGGAAACACCATATATTTT.

This clone turned up a few times. This chain joins TRBV7-9 and TRBJ1-5; TRBD1 might be the D (6 bases). V lost 5 bases, J lost 3 bases, and 14 bases lay in between. Germline CDR1 is SEHNR and CDR2 is FQNEAQ (reference sequence). This CDR3 has 15 amino acids. CDR3 sequence (DNA): TGTGCCAGCAGCCTCTCGGACAGTAACAATCAGCCCCAGCATTTT. Encoded protein: CASSLSDSNNQPQHF. The full variable domain, completed using reference TRBV7-9 and TRBJ1-5, is DTGVSQNPRHKITKRGQNVTFRCDPISEHNRLYWYRQTLGQGPEFLTYFQNEAQLEKSRLLSDRFSAERPKGSFSTLEIQRTEQGDSAMYLCASSLSDSNNQPQHFGDGTRLSIL.

This chain connects TRBV10-3 to TRBJ1-3; the match to TRBD1 covers 7 bases. V dropped 4 bases and J dropped 4; count of bases not matched to a gene: 10. This CDR3 spans 16 amino acids. Germline CDR1 ENHRY, CDR2 SYGVKD. The chain's CDR3 is CAISATTGEYGNTIYF. The CDR3 DNA reads as TGTGCCATCAGTGCCACAACAGGGGAGTACGGAAACACCATATATTTT.

This chain uses TRBV7-9 with TRBJ1-1; D remains ambiguous. The length of the CDR3 is 16 residues. V was cut by 5 bases and J by 1 base, with 17 bases left in between. Germline CDR1 SEHNR, CDR2 FQNEAQ (reference sequence). CDR3: CASSPPFGRENTEAFF. The DNA of the CDR3 is TGTGCCAGCAGCCCCCCGTTTGGGCGGGAGAACACTGAAGCTTTCTTT.

This chain uses TRBV6-2 or TRBV6-3 with TRBJ2-2; TRBD1 agrees at 7 bases. The CDR3 extends over 15 amino acids. Germline CDR1 MNHEY, CDR2 SVGEGT. V was pared by 0 bases and J by 4 bases, with 2 bases of the junction left unmatched. CDR3 nucleotides: TGTGCCAGCAGTTACTCGGCAGGGGGCACCGGGGAGCTGTTTTTT. As protein: CASSYSAGGTGELFF.